This T cell receptor beta chain was sequenced in a study of response to subunit inactivated influenza vaccine. Per the germline V gene, CDR1 is SQVTM and CDR2 is ANQGSEA. Trimming stripped 4 bases from V and 5 bases from J, with 14 bases between. The CDR3 is 13 residues long. Study conclusions and caveats: Only a handful of new T cells, the authors suggested, are recruited with each seasonal influenza vaccination.

For this clonotype: Its matching antigen is unknown.

TCRdb analysed the RT-PCR reads with MiXCR anew, one entry per CDR3 protein. Among 530,000 or so distinct CDR3 sequences listed, 25% were seen once. The chain is built from TRBV29-1 and TRBJ2-5; D is tentatively TRBD1 or TRBD2 (6 bases each). The sequence was collected from a man aged 50 to 59 who received an inactivated influenza vaccine. The source was CD4+ T cells sorted from PBMCs, collected more than 4 days after vaccination. The CDR3 sequence: CSVAPGAGETQYF. The CDR3 bases are TGCAGCGTTGCTCCGGGGGCCGGGGAGACCCAGTACTTC.